The entry below gives a single TCR beta chain sequence along with its context. The junction does not match germline at one end; this may be a read error. This entry belongs to a study of shared clonotypes between healthy human individuals. Overall study: Donors were two women and a few men aged 18 to 49.

Repertoires were generated with immunoSEQ multiplex PCR, while TCRdb's copy carries only in-frame clones and drops some. In the table there are some 660,000 clones, 55% to 85% of which are singletons. The V gene's germline CDR1 is SNHLY and CDR2 FYNNEI. CDR3 length: 10 amino acids. The chain couples TRBV2 to TRBJ2-5; D gene ambiguous. Sequencing was carried out using memory CD4+ T cells sorted from blood. The subset denotes: CD45RA-negative fraction. This sequence was found in a woman younger than 45 in good health. The CDR3 sequence: CASTRSLANF. In nucleotides, the CDR3 is TGTGCCAGCACTAGGAGCCTGGCCAACTTC.